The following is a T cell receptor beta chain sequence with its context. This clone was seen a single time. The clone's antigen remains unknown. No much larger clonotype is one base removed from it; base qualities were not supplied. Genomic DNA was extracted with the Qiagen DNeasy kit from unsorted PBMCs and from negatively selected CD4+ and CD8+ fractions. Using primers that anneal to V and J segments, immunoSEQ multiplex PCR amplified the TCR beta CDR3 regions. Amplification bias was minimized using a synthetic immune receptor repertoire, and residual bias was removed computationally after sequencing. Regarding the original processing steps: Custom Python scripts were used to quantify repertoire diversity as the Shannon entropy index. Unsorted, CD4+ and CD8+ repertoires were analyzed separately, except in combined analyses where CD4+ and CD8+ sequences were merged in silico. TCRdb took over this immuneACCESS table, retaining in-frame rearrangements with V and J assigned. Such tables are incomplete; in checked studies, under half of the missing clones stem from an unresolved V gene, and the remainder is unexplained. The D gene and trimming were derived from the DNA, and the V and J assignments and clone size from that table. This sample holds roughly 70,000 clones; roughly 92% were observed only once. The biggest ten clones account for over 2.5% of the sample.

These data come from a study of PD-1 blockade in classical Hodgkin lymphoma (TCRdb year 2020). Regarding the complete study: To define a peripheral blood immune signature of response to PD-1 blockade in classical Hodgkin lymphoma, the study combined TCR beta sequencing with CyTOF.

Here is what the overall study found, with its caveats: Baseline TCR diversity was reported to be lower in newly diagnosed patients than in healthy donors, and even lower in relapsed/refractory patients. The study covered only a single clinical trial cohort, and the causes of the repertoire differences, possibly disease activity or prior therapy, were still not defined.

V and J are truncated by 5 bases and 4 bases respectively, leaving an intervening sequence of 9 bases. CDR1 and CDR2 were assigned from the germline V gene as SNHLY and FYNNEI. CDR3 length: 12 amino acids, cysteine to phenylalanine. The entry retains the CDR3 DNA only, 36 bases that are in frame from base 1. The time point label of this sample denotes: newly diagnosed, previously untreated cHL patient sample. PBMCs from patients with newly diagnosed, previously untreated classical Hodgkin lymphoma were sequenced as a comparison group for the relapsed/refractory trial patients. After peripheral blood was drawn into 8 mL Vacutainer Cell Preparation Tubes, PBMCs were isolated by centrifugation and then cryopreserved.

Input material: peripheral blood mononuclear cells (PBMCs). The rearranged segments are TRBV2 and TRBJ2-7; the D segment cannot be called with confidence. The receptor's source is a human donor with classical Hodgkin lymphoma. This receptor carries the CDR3 CASSIQVYEQYF. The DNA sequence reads TGTGCCAGCAGTATCCAGGTTTACGAGCAGTACTTC.